Following are 18 T cell receptor beta chains from one sample sequenced in a study of OX40 agonist ivuxolimab in advanced cancers. Measured with immunoSEQ multiplex PCR; TCRdb has only the in-frame clones, and not every one. The sample shows 30,000 to 40,000 clones, 85% to 90% of them seen only once. Here the sequenced sample was CD4+ or CD8+ T cells sorted from blood, taken in a trial of the OX40 agonist ivuxolimab. All receptors come from an adult with an advanced solid tumor such as melanoma, head and neck, liver or kidney cancer.

The chain links TRBV11-2 to TRBJ1-1; D is ambiguous. This CDR3 is built from 13 residues. Germline V CDR1 and CDR2: SGHAT, FQNNGV. Trimming stripped 3 bases from V and 0 bases from J, with 5 bases between. The CDR3 region has the DNA TGTGCCAGCAGCTTGGGTATGAACACTGAAGCTTTCTTT. As protein: CASSLGMNTEAFF.

V is TRBV7-9 and J is TRBJ1-1; D is unresolved. V lost 2 bases and J 5 bases, leaving 6 bases between the germline ends. This CDR3 is built from 12 residues. Germline loops: CDR1 SEHNR, CDR2 FQNEAQ (reference sequence). The CDR3 sequence is CASSLSFTEAFF. DNA for the CDR3: TGTGCCAGCAGCTTAAGCTTTACTGAAGCTTTCTTT.

J is TRBJ2-3 and V is TRBV12-5, with 11 bases that match TRBD2. This CDR3 is 17 amino acids long. The germline gives CDR1 LGHNT, CDR2 FRNRAP. J was trimmed by 0 bases and V by 6 bases; bases with no gene match: 8. CDR3 sequence reads: CASGQGLAASSTDTQYF. CDR3 DNA: TGTGCTAGTGGCCAGGGACTAGCGGCTTCTAGCACAGATACGCAGTATTTT.

The rearrangement links TRBV4-2 to TRBJ2-5, with D perhaps matching TRBD2 (6 bases). V lost 0 bases and J 5 bases, leaving 7 bases between the germline ends. The V gene's germline CDR1 is LGHNA and CDR2 YNFKEQ. The CDR3 is 13 amino acids. CDR3 region: CASSQDGGETQYF. For the CDR3, the DNA is TGTGCCAGCAGCCAAGATGGGGGGGAGACCCAGTACTTC.

The chain carries TRBV29-1 and TRBJ2-1; TRBD1 matches 7 bases. After removal of 3 bases from V and 4 bases from J, the junction contained 3 bases not matched to a gene. Germline loops: CDR1 SQVTM, CDR2 ANQGSEA. The CDR3 has 13 amino acids. CDR3 sequence: CSVDQDRYNEQFF. The CDR3 DNA is TGCAGCGTTGATCAGGACAGGTACAATGAGCAGTTCTTC.

CDR3: CASSSATRFDYGYTF. Written as DNA, the CDR3 is TGTGCCAGCAGTAGTGCGACAAGGTTCGACTATGGCTACACCTTC. The chain employs TRBV28 and TRBJ1-2; D call uncertain. The V end lost 5 bases, the J end lost 3 bases, and 16 bases lay between the germline ends. Germline CDR1 MDHEN, CDR2 SYDVKM. There are 15 residues in the CDR3.

The rearrangement joins TRBV4-1 to TRBJ2-5, with D hard to call. The CDR3 runs to 14 residues. V gave up 3 bases and J gave up 2 bases, with 10 bases separating them. CDR1 is MGHRA, CDR2 YSYEKL, per germline. In DNA, the CDR3 is TGCGCCAGCAGCCAGCGACGGGCTCAAGAGACCCAGTACTTC. This sequence encodes CASSQRRAQETQYF.

This CDR3 reads CASRGFRNNEQFF. The DNA for the CDR3 is TGCGCCAGCAGAGGGTTTCGGAACAATGAGCAGTTCTTC. The gene calls are TRBV23-1 and TRBJ2-1, with D unresolved. TRBV23-1 is treated as an ORF (open reading frame) with a function not yet certain. The CDR3 consists of 13 residues. V lost 6 bases, J lost 5 bases, and 11 bases lay in between.

This chain connects TRBV10-3 to TRBJ1-5; D is perhaps TRBD1 (6 bases). The CDR3 sequence is 13 residues long. The germline V gene encodes CDR1 ENHRY and CDR2 SYGVKD. V lost 8 bases and J lost 2, with 10 bases in between. CDR3: CAIAGDGNQPQHF. DNA for the CDR3: TGTGCCATCGCAGGGGATGGCAATCAGCCCCAGCATTTT.

The V and J genes are TRBV5-4 and TRBJ1-5, with D tentatively TRBD1 (6 bases). The CDR3 has 14 residues. Trimming stripped 2 bases from V and 5 bases from J, with 11 bases between. Per germline, CDR1 SGHNT and CDR2 YYREEE (reference sequence). CDR3 sequence: CASSFSGADQPQHF. The DNA for the CDR3 is TGTGCCAGCAGCTTTTCAGGGGCTGATCAGCCCCAGCATTTT.

This chain connects TRBV5-4 to TRBJ1-1; maybe TRBD1 (5 bases). Germline lookup yields CDR1 SGHNT and CDR2 YYREEE (reference sequence). The CDR3 spans 15 residues. Trimming took off 0 bases at V and 4 bases at J, with 13 bases between the two ends. In nucleotides, the CDR3 is TGTGCCAGCAGCTTGGCCGGGGGTCCGGTCACTGAAGCTTTCTTT. Residues: CASSLAGGPVTEAFF.

This clone occurred a few times. This chain uses TRBV2 with TRBJ2-7; the match to TRBD1 covers 7 bases. The CDR3 loop spans 14 amino acids. V lost 5 bases to trimming and J lost 0 bases; unmatched junction nucleotides: 4. Germline CDR1 SNHLY, CDR2 FYNNEI. CDR3: CASSPTGISYEQYF. As DNA, the CDR3 is TGTGCCAGCAGTCCGACAGGGATCTCCTACGAGCAGTACTTC.

V and J are TRBV14 and TRBJ1-2; no firm D call. The length of the CDR3 is 13 residues. Germline-derived CDR1 and CDR2 are SGHDN and FVKESK. The V end lost 0 bases, the J end lost 4 bases, and 6 bases lay between the germline ends. This chain's CDR3 is CASSQEFLYGYTF. As DNA, the CDR3 is TGTGCCAGCAGCCAAGAGTTTCTCTATGGCTACACCTTC.

V and J are TRBV5-1 and TRBJ1-1, with D hard to call. The CDR3 spans 17 residues. Trimming cost V 3 bases and J 0 bases, with 18 bases left between them. Germline V gene sequence: CDR1 SGHRS, CDR2 YFSETQ. CDR3 in DNA: TGCGCCAGCAGCTCACAAACACAAGGGCCCTTGAACACTGAAGCTTTCTTT. Its translation: CASSSQTQGPLNTEAFF.

The sample holds a few counts of this clone. The chain combines TRBV5-1 with TRBJ1-2; the D gene is possibly TRBD1 (5 bases). Germline CDR1 SGHRS, CDR2 YFSETQ. The V end was cut by 0 bases, the J end by 7 bases, with 19 bases between. The CDR3 extends over 16 amino acids. The CDR3 sequence: CASSLVKGKGSFGYTF. The CDR3 DNA follows: TGCGCCAGCAGCTTGGTCAAGGGGAAGGGGTCGTTTGGCTACACCTTC.

The chain employs TRBV14 and TRBJ2-1; D tentatively reads TRBD1 or TRBD2 (6 bases each). V was shortened by 0 bases and J by 3 bases, with 18 bases between the two germline ends. This CDR3 has 18 amino acids. Per germline, CDR1 SGHDN and CDR2 FVKESK. CDR3 in DNA: TGTGCCAGCAGCCAAGAGAGGGGGGCCGTACGAAACTACAATGAGCAGTTCTTC. Translating gives CASSQERGAVRNYNEQFF.

The V and J genes are TRBV7-2 and TRBJ1-5; D not certain. V lost 5 bases, J lost 0 bases, and 5 bases lay in between. Per germline, CDR1 SGHTA and CDR2 FQGNSA. The length of the CDR3 is 13 residues. The CDR3 here is CASSADSNQPQHF. The CDR3 DNA follows: TGTGCCAGCAGCGCAGATAGCAATCAGCCCCAGCATTTT.

Only one count was recorded for this clone. The V gene is TRBV11-2, the J gene TRBJ1-3; D not resolved. The CDR3 length is 16 residues. V was clipped by 2 bases and J by 2 bases, with 13 bases between them. Germline V gene lookup returns CDR1 SGHAT and CDR2 FQNNGV. The chain's CDR3 is CASSLSRARAGNTIYF. CDR3 nucleotide sequence: TGTGCCAGCAGCTTATCACGTGCGAGGGCTGGAAACACCATATATTTT.